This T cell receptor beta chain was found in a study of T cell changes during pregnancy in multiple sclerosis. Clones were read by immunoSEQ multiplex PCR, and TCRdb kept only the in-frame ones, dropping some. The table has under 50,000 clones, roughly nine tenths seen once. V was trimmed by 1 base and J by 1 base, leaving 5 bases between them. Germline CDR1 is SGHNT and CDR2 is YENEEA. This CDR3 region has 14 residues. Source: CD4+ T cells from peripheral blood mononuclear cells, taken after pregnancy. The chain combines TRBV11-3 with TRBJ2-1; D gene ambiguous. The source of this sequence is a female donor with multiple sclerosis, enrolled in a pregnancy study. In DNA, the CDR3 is TGTGCCAGCAGCTTAGGCGGATCCTACAATGAGCAGTTCTTC. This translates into CASSLGGSYNEQFF.